Below are 2 T cell receptor beta chains sequenced from a single sample in a study of blood T cells in healthy people across ages. Alongside a J-beta primer mix, a sample-barcoded 5' primer served in a second PCR lasting about 7 to 12 cycles. TCRdb analysed the 5' RACE reads with MiXCR anew, one entry per CDR3 protein. This table has about 1.6 million distinct CDR3 sequences, roughly 32% appearing once. The sample consisted of blood. Source of these receptors: a woman in her twenties or thirties in good health.

This clonotype was seen many times. The chain uses TRBV20-1 and TRBJ2-6; D perhaps matches TRBD2 (6 bases). Germline V gives CDR1 DFQATT, CDR2 SNEGSKA (reference sequence). V was trimmed by 7 bases and J by 4 bases, leaving 17 bases between them. The CDR3 totals 15 residues. CDR3 sequence reads: CSVPGGVRGANVLTF. The CDR3, as DNA: TGCAGTGTCCCAGGAGGGGTGAGGGGGGCCAACGTCCTGACTTTC.

The chain employs TRBV7-9 and TRBJ2-2; no reliable D call. Germline V CDR1 and CDR2: SEHNR, FQNEAQ (reference sequence). The CDR3 sequence is 14 residues long. Trimming pared 8 bases from V and 4 bases from J, leaving 14 bases between. The CDR3 sequence is CASPGAVSTGELFF. In DNA form, the CDR3 reads TGTGCCAGCCCCGGCGCAGTAAGCACCGGGGAGCTGTTTTTT.